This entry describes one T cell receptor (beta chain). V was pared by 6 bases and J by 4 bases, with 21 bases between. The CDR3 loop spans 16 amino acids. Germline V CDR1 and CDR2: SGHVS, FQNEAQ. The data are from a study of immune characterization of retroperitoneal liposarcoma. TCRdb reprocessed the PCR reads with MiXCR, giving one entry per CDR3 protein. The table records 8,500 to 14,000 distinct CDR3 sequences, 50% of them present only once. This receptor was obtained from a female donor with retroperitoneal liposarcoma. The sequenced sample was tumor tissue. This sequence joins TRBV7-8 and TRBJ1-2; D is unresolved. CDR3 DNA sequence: TGTGCCAGCAGTGCTTATGAGGGCCTGGTTAGCTATGGCTACACCTTC. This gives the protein CASSAYEGLVSYGYTF.